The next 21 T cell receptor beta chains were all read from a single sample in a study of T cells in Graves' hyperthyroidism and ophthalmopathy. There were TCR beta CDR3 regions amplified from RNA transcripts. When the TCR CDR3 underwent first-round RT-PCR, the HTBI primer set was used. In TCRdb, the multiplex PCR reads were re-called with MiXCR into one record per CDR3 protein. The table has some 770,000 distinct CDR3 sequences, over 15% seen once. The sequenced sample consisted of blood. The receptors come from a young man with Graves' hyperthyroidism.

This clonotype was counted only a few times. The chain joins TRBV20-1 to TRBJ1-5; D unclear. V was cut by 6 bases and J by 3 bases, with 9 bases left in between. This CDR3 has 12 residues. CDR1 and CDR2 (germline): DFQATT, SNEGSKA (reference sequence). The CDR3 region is CSAQEPNQPQHF. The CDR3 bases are TGCAGTGCGCAGGAGCCCAATCAGCCCCAGCATTTT.

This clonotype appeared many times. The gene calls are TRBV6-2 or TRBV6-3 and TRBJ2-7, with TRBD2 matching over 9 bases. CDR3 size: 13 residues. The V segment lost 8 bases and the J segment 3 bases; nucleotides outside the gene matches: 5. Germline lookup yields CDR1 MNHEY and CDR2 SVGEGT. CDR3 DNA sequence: TGTGCCAGCGGGAATAGCGGGAGCTACGAGCAGTACTTC. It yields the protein CASGNSGSYEQYF.

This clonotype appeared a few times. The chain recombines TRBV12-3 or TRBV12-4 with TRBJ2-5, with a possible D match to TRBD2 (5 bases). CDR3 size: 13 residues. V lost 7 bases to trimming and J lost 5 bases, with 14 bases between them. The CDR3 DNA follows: TGTGCCAGCACCGTAACTAGACGGGAGACCCAGTACTTC. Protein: CASTVTRRETQYF.

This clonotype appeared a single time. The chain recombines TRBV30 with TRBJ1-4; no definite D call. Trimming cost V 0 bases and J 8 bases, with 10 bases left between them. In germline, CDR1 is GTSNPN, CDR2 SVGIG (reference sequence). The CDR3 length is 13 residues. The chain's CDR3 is CAWSVLGREKLFF. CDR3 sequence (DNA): TGTGCCTGGAGTGTACTGGGGAGGGAAAAACTGTTTTTT. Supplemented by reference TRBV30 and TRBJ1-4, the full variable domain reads SQTIHQWPATLVQPVGSPLSLECTVEGTSNPNLYWYRQAAGRGLQLLFYSVGIGQISSEVPQNLSASRPQDRQFILSSKKLLLSDSGFYLCAWSVLGREKLFFGSGTQLSVL.

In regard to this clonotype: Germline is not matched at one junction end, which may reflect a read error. CDR3 sequence reads: CAGSLYPVESPYNEQFF. CDR3 DNA: TGTGCCGGCAGCTTATACCCGGTGGAGTCTCCCTACAATGAGCAGTTCTTC. This chain connects TRBV7-2 to TRBJ2-1; D is unresolved. Germline V lookup: CDR1 SGHTA, CDR2 FQGNSA. The CDR3 runs to 17 residues.

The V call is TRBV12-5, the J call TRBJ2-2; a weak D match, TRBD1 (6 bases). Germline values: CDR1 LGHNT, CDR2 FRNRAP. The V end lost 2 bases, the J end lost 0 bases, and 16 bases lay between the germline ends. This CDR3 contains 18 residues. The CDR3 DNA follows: TGTGCTAGTGGTTTGACTGCTACGACAGGAACGAACACCGGGGAGCTGTTTTTT. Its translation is CASGLTATTGTNTGELFF.

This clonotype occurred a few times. This CDR3 reads CASSVNLAGVTYEQYF. The CDR3 bases are TGTGCCAGCTCAGTCAATTTGGCGGGAGTAACCTACGAGCAGTACTTC. The rearrangement joins TRBV18 to TRBJ2-7; 7 nucleotides line up with TRBD2. The CDR3 contains 16 residues. V trimming: 5 bases; J trimming: 2 bases; junction bases outside the gene matches: 12. In germline, CDR1 is KGHSH, CDR2 LQKENI.

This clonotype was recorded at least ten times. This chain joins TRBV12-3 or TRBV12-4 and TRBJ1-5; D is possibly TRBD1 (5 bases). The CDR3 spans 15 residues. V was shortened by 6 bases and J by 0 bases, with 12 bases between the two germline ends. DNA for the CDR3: TGTGCCAGCAGGAATGGACAAAATAGCAATCAGCCCCAGCATTTT. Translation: CASRNGQNSNQPQHF.

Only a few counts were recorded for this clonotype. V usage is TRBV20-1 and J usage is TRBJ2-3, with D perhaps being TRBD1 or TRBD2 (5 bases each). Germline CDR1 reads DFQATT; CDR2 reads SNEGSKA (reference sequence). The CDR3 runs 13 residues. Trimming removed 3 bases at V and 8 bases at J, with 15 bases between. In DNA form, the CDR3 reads TGCAGTGCTAGTGGCGGCGCTGGGGGTACGCAGTATTTT. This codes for CSASGGAGGTQYF.

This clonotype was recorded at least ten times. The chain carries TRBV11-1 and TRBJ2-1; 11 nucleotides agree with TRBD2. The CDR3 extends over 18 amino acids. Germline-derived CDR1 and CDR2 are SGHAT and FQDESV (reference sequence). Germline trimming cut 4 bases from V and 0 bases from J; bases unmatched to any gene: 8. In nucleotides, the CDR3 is TGTGCCAGCAGCTCTATTGGACTAGCGGGTTCCTCCTACAATGAGCAGTTCTTC. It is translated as CASSSIGLAGSSYNEQFF. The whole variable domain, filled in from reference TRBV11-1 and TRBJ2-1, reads EAEVAQSPRYKITEKSQAVAFWCDPISGHATLYWYRQILGQGPELLVQFQDESVVDDSQLPKDRFSAERLKGVDSTLKIQPAELGDSAMYLCASSSIGLAGSSYNEQFFGPGTRLTVL.

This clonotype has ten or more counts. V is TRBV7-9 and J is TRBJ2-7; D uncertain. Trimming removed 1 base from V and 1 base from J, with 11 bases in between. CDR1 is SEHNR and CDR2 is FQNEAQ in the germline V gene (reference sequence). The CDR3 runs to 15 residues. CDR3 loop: CASSLGPASSYEQYF. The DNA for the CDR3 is TGTGCCAGCAGCTTAGGGCCGGCCTCATCCTACGAGCAGTACTTC.

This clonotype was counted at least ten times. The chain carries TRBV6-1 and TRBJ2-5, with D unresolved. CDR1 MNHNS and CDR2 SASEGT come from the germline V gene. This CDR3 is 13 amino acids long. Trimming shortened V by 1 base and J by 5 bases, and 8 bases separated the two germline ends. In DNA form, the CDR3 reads TGTGCCAGCAGTGAAGTGTTAGATGAGACCCAGTACTTC. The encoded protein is CASSEVLDETQYF.

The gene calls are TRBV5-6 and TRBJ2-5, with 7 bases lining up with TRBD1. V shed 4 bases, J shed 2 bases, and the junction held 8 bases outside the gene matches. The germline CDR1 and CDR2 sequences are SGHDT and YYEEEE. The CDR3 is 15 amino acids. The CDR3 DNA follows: TGTGCCAGCAGCGGTACCTGGGACAGACAAGAGACCCAGTACTTC. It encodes CASSGTWDRQETQYF.

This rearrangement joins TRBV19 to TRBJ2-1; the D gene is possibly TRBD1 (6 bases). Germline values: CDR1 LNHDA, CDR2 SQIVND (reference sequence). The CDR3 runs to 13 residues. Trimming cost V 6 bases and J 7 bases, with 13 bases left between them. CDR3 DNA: TGTGCCAGTAGAACTTTGGGGGCTAATGAGCAGTTCTTC. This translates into CASRTLGANEQFF.

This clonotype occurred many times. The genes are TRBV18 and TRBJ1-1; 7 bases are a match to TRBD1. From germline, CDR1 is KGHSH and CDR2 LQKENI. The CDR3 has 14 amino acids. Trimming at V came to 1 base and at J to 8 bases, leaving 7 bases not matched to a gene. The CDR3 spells CASSPQDRSSEAFF. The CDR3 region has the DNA TGTGCCAGCTCACCACAGGACAGGTCATCCGAAGCTTTCTTT.

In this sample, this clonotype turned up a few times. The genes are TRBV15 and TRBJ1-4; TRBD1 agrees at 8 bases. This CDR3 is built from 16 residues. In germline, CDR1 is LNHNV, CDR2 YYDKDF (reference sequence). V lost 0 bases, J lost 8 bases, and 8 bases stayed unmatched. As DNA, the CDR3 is TGTGCCACCAGCAGAGAAGGCCAGGGGGCGAAAGAAAAACTGTTTTTT. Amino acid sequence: CATSREGQGAKEKLFF.

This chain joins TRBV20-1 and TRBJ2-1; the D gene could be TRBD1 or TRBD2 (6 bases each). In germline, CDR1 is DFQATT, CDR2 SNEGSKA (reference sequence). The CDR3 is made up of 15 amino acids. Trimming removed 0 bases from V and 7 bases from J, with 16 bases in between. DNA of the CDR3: TGCAGTGCTAGAGATTTCGGGGGCCGAGGGAATGAGCAGTTCTTC. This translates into CSARDFGGRGNEQFF.

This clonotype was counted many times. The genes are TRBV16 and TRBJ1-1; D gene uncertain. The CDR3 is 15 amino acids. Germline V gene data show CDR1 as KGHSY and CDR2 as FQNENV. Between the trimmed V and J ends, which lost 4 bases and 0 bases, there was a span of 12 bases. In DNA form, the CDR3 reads TGTGCCAGCAGCCCTAACGGGTACATGAACACTGAAGCTTTCTTT. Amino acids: CASSPNGYMNTEAFF.

In nucleotides, the CDR3 is TGTGCCAGCAGCTTAAGGGGGTGGTATGGCTACACCTTC. Translated: CASSLRGWYGYTF. V usage is TRBV7-9 and J usage is TRBJ1-2, with D possibly TRBD1 on 6 matching bases. The CDR3 is made up of 13 amino acids. V was shortened by 2 bases and J by 5 bases, with 9 bases between the two germline ends. CDR1 is SEHNR, CDR2 FQNEAQ, per germline (reference sequence).

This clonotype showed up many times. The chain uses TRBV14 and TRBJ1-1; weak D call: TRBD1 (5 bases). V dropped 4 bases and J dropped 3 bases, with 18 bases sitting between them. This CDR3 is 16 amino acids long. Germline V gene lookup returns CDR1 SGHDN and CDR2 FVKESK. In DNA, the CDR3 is TGTGCCAGCAGCCCCTGGACGTCCGGGGGTCACACTGAAGCTTTCTTT. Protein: CASSPWTSGGHTEAFF.

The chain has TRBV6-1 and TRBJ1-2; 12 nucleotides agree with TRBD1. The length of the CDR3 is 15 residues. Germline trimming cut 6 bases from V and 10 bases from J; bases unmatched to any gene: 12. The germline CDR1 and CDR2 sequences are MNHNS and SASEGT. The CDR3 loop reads CASSQYPGQGAFYTF. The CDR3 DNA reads TGTGCCAGCAGCCAATATCCGGGACAGGGGGCATTCTACACCTTC.